This TCR beta chain was sequenced for a study of blood T cell repertoires in COVID-19. Study details: Researchers got acute and convalescent COVID-19 samples from the United States, Italy and Spain. PBMCs, B-cell-depleted T cells, or T cells provided the cDNA or gDNA that made up the material.

Per the study methods: Estimation of nucleated cell counts relied on the amplification of reference gene primers. The table came from immunoSEQ multiplex PCR; TCRdb's copy has only in-frame clones and leaves some out. V and J calls and clone size follow that table, whereas D and trimming were derived from the DNA. The data show under 200,000 clones, around 84% seen once. The germline V gene has CDR1 KGHDR and CDR2 SFDVKD. This CDR3 has 15 residues. Trimming stripped 6 bases from V and 0 bases from J, with 10 bases between. The chain couples TRBV24-1 to TRBJ2-2; a possible D gene is TRBD2 (5 bases). This clonotype was obtained from a man aged 45 to 65 with active or convalescent COVID-19. The sample consisted of peripheral blood. The CDR3 here is CATSLTGSNTGELFF. In DNA, the CDR3 is TGTGCCACCAGTTTAACGGGGTCGAACACCGGGGAGCTGTTTTTT.